This TCR beta chain is drawn from a study of CD8 T cells in ankylosing spondylitis. MiXCR, applied by TCRdb to the 5' RACE reads, yields one record per CDR3 protein. The data hold 160,000 or so distinct CDR3 sequences, with 9.5% to 10% observed a single time. This clonotype occurred a few times. Germline values: CDR1 SGDLS, CDR2 YYNGEE. The CDR3 is 13 residues long. V gave up 4 bases and J gave up 10 bases; unmatched junction bases: 4. The specimen sequenced was blood, either unsorted or a sorted T cell fraction (not recorded which). This rearrangement joins TRBV9 to TRBJ2-4; the match to TRBD2 covers 11 bases. This sequence originates from a female donor with ankylosing spondylitis or in good health (not recorded which). The CDR3 coding sequence is TGTGCCAGCAGCTCCGGGACTAGCGGAATTCAGTACTTC. Protein product: CASSSGTSGIQYF.